The clone carrying this T cell receptor (beta chain) has just a few counts. Unique molecular identifiers were used in preparing the TCRbeta library. From the PCR reads, TCRdb called clonotypes with MiXCR, one entry per CDR3 protein. Counted here are 540,000 or so distinct CDR3 sequences, roughly 24% occurring once; the ten biggest clones make up 12% to 15%. The source of the sample is a study of T-cell reconstitution after alpha-beta-depleted transplantation in children. The sequences come from PBMCs, mostly from graft donor cells, collected 360 days after TCRalphabeta/CD19-depleted stem cell transplant. The receptor was isolated from a boy in the first two years of life who had a stem cell transplant for acute myeloid leukemia, so the T cells may come from the graft donor.

This CDR3 reads CATSRAPAGANNEQFF. CDR3 sequence (DNA): TGTGCCACCAGCAGAGCACCCGCGGGGGCTAACAATGAGCAGTTCTTC. The J gene is TRBJ2-1, the V gene TRBV15; TRBD2 might be the D (7 bases). CDR3 length: 16 amino acids. V lost 1 base and J 5 bases, leaving 15 bases between the germline ends. Germline assignment: CDR1 LNHNV and CDR2 YYDKDF (reference sequence).